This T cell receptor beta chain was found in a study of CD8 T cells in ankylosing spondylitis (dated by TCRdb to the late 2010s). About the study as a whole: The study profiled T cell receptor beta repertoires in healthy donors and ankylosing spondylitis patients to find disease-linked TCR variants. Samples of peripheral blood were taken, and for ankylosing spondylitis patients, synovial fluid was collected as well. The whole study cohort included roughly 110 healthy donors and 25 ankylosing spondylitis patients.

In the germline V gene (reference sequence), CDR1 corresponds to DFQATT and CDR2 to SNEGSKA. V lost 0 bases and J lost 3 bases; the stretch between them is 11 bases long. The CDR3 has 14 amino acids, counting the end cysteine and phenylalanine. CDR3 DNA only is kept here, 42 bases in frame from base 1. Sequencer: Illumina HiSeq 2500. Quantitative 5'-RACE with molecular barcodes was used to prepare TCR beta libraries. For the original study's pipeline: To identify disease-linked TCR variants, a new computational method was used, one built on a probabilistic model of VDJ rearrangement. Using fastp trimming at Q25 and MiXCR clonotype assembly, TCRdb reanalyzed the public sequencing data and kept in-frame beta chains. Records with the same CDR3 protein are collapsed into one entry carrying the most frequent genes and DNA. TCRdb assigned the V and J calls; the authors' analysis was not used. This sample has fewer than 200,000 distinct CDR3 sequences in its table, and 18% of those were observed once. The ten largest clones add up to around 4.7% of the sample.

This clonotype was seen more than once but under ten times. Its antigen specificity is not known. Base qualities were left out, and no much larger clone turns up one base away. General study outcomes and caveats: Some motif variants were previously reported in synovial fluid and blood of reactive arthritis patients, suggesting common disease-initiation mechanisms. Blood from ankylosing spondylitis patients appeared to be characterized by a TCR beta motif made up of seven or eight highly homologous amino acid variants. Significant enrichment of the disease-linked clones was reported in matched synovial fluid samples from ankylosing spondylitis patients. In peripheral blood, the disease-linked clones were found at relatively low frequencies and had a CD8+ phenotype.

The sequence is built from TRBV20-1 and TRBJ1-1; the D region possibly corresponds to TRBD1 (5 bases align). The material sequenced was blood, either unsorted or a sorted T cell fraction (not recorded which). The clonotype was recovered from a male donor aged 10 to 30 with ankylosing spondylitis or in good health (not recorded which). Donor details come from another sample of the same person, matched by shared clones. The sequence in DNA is TGCAGTGCTAGAGAACCAGGGCGAGACACTGAAGCTTTCTTT. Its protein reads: CSAREPGRDTEAFF.